Here is one T cell receptor (beta chain) with its context. The data were taken from a study of cytomegalovirus exposure and HLA in healthy donors. Study at large: The 100 to 150 validation repertoires were reported in a later analysis to have been generated on the same platform as the approximately 700 first-cohort repertoires.

V trimming: 1 base; J trimming: 10 bases; junction bases outside the gene matches: 7. The CDR3 is made up of 16 amino acids. Per germline, CDR1 LGHNT and CDR2 FRNRAP. TCRdb keeps only in-frame clones here, not all; method: immunoSEQ multiplex PCR. Here the sample spans approximately 170,000 clones, 85% being singletons. The rearrangement links TRBV12-5 to TRBJ1-6, with TRBD1 matching over 10 bases. The sequencing input was PBMCs. The sequence derives from a young man in good health and CMV-seropositive. In DNA, the CDR3 is TGTGCTAGTGGTTTGGCACAAGGGACAGGGGAGTCACCCCTCCACTTT. This sequence encodes CASGLAQGTGESPLHF.